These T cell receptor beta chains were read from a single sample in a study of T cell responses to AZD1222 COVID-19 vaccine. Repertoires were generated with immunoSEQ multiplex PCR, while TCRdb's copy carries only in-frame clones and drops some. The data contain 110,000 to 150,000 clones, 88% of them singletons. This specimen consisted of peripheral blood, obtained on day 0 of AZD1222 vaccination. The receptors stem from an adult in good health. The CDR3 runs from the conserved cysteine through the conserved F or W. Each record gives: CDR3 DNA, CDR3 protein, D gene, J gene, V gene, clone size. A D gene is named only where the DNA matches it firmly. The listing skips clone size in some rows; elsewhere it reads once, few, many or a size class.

CDR3 DNA: TGCGCCAGCAGCCAAGATCGGGGCACCGGGGAGCTGTTTTTT
CDR3 protein: CASSQDRGTGELFF
D gene: -
J gene: TRBJ2-2
V gene: TRBV4-3
clone size: -

CDR3 DNA: TGCAGTGCTAGTGGTAGTCCCAACACTGAAGCTTTCTTT
CDR3 protein: CSASGSPNTEAFF
D gene: -
J gene: TRBJ1-1
V gene: TRBV20-1
clone size: -

CDR3 DNA: TGTGCCAGCAGCCAAACCGAGCAAACACCCCTCCACTTT
CDR3 protein: CASSQTEQTPLHF
D gene: -
J gene: TRBJ1-6
V gene: TRBV3-1/TRBV3-2
clone size: once

CDR3 DNA: TGTGCCAGCAGCCTGTTCCCCTCTGGGGCCAACGTCCTGACTTTC
CDR3 protein: CASSLFPSGANVLTF
D gene: -
J gene: TRBJ2-6
V gene: TRBV7-9
clone size: -

CDR3 DNA: TGTGCCAGCAGTGGGCAGGGAGGGATCTACGAGCAGTACTTC
CDR3 protein: CASSGQGGIYEQYF
D gene: TRBD2
J gene: TRBJ2-7
V gene: TRBV2
clone size: -

CDR3 DNA: TGTGCCAGCAGCTACCGGGACAGGGGGCTTGGGGAGCAGTTCTTC
CDR3 protein: CASSYRDRGLGEQFF
D gene: TRBD1
J gene: TRBJ2-1
V gene: TRBV7-8
clone size: -

CDR3 DNA: TGTGCCTGCGAGCCGGGGACACCCTCCTACGAGCAGTACTTC
CDR3 protein: CACEPGTPSYEQYF
D gene: -
J gene: TRBJ2-7
V gene: TRBV2
clone size: -

CDR3 DNA: TGTGCCAGCAGCCAGGGTTCCGGGGCCAACGTCCTGACTTTC
CDR3 protein: CASSQGSGANVLTF
D gene: -
J gene: TRBJ2-6
V gene: TRBV5-6
clone size: -

CDR3 DNA: TGCGCCAGCAGCTTGTTGGGGGTAGCGGGAGGAAACACCGGGGAGCTGTTTTTT
CDR3 protein: CASSLLGVAGGNTGELFF
D gene: TRBD2
J gene: TRBJ2-2
V gene: TRBV5-1
clone size: -

CDR3 DNA: TGCGCCAGCAGCACGGGGACTAGCGGAGGGGGGTACAATGAGCAGTTCTTC
CDR3 protein: CASSTGTSGGGYNEQFF
D gene: TRBD2
J gene: TRBJ2-1
V gene: TRBV5-1
clone size: -

CDR3 DNA: TGTGCCAGCAGAGCGTTCACCTCTAACTATGGCTACACCTTC
CDR3 protein: CASRAFTSNYGYTF
D gene: -
J gene: TRBJ1-2
V gene: TRBV28
clone size: -

CDR3 DNA: TGTGCCAGCAGTTACGGCCAGGGACGCGAGCAGTACTTC
CDR3 protein: CASSYGQGREQYF
D gene: -
J gene: TRBJ2-7
V gene: TRBV6-2/TRBV6-3
clone size: -

CDR3 DNA: TGTGCCAGCAGTTTGTATGCAGGGGTGGATGGCTACACCTTC
CDR3 protein: CASSLYAGVDGYTF
D gene: -
J gene: TRBJ1-2
V gene: TRBV28
clone size: -

CDR3 DNA: TGTGCCAGCAGGGGTGGGACAGGCGCTTATCAGCCCCAGCATTTT
CDR3 protein: CASRGGTGAYQPQHF
D gene: TRBD1
J gene: TRBJ1-5
V gene: TRBV28
clone size: -

CDR3 DNA: TGTGCCAGCGAGGGCTATGGCTACACCTTC
CDR3 protein: CASEGYGYTF
D gene: -
J gene: TRBJ1-2
V gene: TRBV28
clone size: -

CDR3 DNA: TGTGCCAGCAGTGGACTGATGAACACTGAAGCTTTCTTT
CDR3 protein: CASSGLMNTEAFF
D gene: -
J gene: TRBJ1-1
V gene: TRBV28
clone size: -

CDR3 DNA: TGTGCCTGCCGCCGAAGCTCCTACGAGCAGTACTTC
CDR3 protein: CACRRSSYEQYF
D gene: -
J gene: TRBJ2-7
V gene: TRBV30
clone size: -

CDR3 DNA: TGTGCCAGTAGTCGCGGTACGGGCCAGGGGGGTAATTCCTACAATGAGCAGTTCTTC
CDR3 protein: CASSRGTGQGGNSYNEQFF
D gene: -
J gene: TRBJ2-1
V gene: TRBV19
clone size: -

CDR3 DNA: TGTGCCATCAGGCTTGGACAGGGGAACACTGAAGCTTTCTTT
CDR3 protein: CAIRLGQGNTEAFF
D gene: TRBD1
J gene: TRBJ1-1
V gene: TRBV10-3
clone size: -

CDR3 DNA: TGTGCCAGCTCATCTCTAGCGAACACCGGGGAGCTGTTTTTT
CDR3 protein: CASSSLANTGELFF
D gene: -
J gene: TRBJ2-2
V gene: TRBV18
clone size: -

CDR3 DNA: TGTGCCAGCACATATCGACGGGGGGGAAGGAGCTACGAGCAGTACTTC
CDR3 protein: CASTYRRGGRSYEQYF
D gene: TRBD2
J gene: TRBJ2-7
V gene: TRBV27
clone size: -

CDR3 DNA: TGTGCCAGCAGCTTAAAGGGGATGAACACTGAAGCTTTCTTT
CDR3 protein: CASSLKGMNTEAFF
D gene: -
J gene: TRBJ1-1
V gene: TRBV7-2
clone size: -

CDR3 DNA: TGTGCCAGCCGCGACTGGACTAGCGGGAGACATGAGCAGTTCTTC
CDR3 protein: CASRDWTSGRHEQFF
D gene: TRBD2
J gene: TRBJ2-1
V gene: TRBV11-2
clone size: -

CDR3 DNA: TGTGCCAGCAGCCAAGTGGTCGAGCGTTCACCCCTCCACTTT
CDR3 protein: CASSQVVERSPLHF
D gene: -
J gene: TRBJ1-6
V gene: TRBV4-2
clone size: -

CDR3 DNA: TGTGCCAGCAGCCAAAAGGACAGGGGTGGCGAAAAACTGTTTTTT
CDR3 protein: CASSQKDRGGEKLFF
D gene: TRBD1
J gene: TRBJ1-4
V gene: TRBV4-2
clone size: -

CDR3 DNA: TGTGCCAGCAGCGACCGGGACACTGAAGCTTTCTTT
CDR3 protein: CASSDRDTEAFF
D gene: -
J gene: TRBJ1-1
V gene: TRBV6-2/TRBV6-3
clone size: -

CDR3 DNA: TGTGCCAGTGGAGATTTCGGGGTGAACTATGGCTACACCTTC
CDR3 protein: CASGDFGVNYGYTF
D gene: -
J gene: TRBJ1-2
V gene: TRBV19
clone size: -

CDR3 DNA: TGTGCCAGCAGCCCTACTCCCTCTAGCGGGAGGGCCGGGGAGCTGTTTTTT
CDR3 protein: CASSPTPSSGRAGELFF
D gene: TRBD2
J gene: TRBJ2-2
V gene: TRBV27
clone size: -

CDR3 DNA: TGTGCCAGCAGTACCGGGACAGGGGCCCCCTACGAGCAGTACTTC
CDR3 protein: CASSTGTGAPYEQYF
D gene: TRBD1
J gene: TRBJ2-7
V gene: TRBV6-5
clone size: -

CDR3 DNA: TGTGCCAGCAGGATGGACACCTCCACCGGGGAGCTGTTTTTT
CDR3 protein: CASRMDTSTGELFF
D gene: -
J gene: TRBJ2-2
V gene: TRBV2
clone size: -

CDR3 DNA: TGTGCCAGCTCATTGACAGGGGAGGTGGCCAAAAACATTCAGTACTTC
CDR3 protein: CASSLTGEVAKNIQYF
D gene: TRBD1
J gene: TRBJ2-4
V gene: TRBV19
clone size: few

CDR3 DNA: TGTGCCAGCGGTGGCGGGAGAGAAACAGATACGCAGTATTTT
CDR3 protein: CASGGGRETDTQYF
D gene: TRBD2
J gene: TRBJ2-3
V gene: TRBV4-2
clone size: -

CDR3 DNA: TGTGCCAGCTCACCTTTTTTGGGCTCAACGGAGTATTTT
CDR3 protein: CASSPFLGSTEYF
D gene: -
J gene: TRBJ2-3
V gene: TRBV18
clone size: -

CDR3 DNA: TGTGCCATAGGGGCCAGGGAGGACACTGAAGCTTTCTTT
CDR3 protein: CAIGAREDTEAFF
D gene: -
J gene: TRBJ1-1
V gene: TRBV10-3
clone size: -

CDR3 DNA: TGTGCCAGCAGTGCCCCTAGCGGGATGAACACCGGGGAGCTGTTTTTT
CDR3 protein: CASSAPSGMNTGELFF
D gene: TRBD2
J gene: TRBJ2-2
V gene: TRBV6-2/TRBV6-3
clone size: -

CDR3 DNA: TGTGCCAGCAGTCCCGGGGACCTGACGGGAAACACCATATATTTT
CDR3 protein: CASSPGDLTGNTIYF
D gene: -
J gene: TRBJ1-3
V gene: TRBV6-2/TRBV6-3
clone size: few

CDR3 DNA: TGTGCCAGCAGTCGCCCGGGGGTAAGGGCTTTCTTT
CDR3 protein: CASSRPGVRAFF
D gene: -
J gene: TRBJ1-1
V gene: TRBV28
clone size: -

CDR3 DNA: TGTGCCAGCAGCTTGGGACAGGGGGATGAGACCCAGTACTTC
CDR3 protein: CASSLGQGDETQYF
D gene: TRBD1
J gene: TRBJ2-5
V gene: TRBV11-2
clone size: -

CDR3 DNA: TGTGCCAGCAGCTCAGCCTATCCGGGGAGCGATCAGCCCCAGCATTTT
CDR3 protein: CASSSAYPGSDQPQHF
D gene: -
J gene: TRBJ1-5
V gene: TRBV7-9
clone size: -

CDR3 DNA: TGTGCCAGTAGTATAGAACAGGGTCAGCCCCAGCATTTT
CDR3 protein: CASSIEQGQPQHF
D gene: -
J gene: TRBJ1-5
V gene: TRBV19
clone size: -

CDR3 DNA: TGTGCCAGTATCCCGGACAGGGGGTCCTACAATGAGCAGTTCTTC
CDR3 protein: CASIPDRGSYNEQFF
D gene: TRBD1
J gene: TRBJ2-1
V gene: TRBV19
clone size: -

CDR3 DNA: TGTGCCAGCAGTTTTCGGTTCTCTGTAACAGGCAACTACGAGCAGTACTTC
CDR3 protein: CASSFRFSVTGNYEQYF
D gene: -
J gene: TRBJ2-7
V gene: TRBV28
clone size: -

CDR3 DNA: TGTGCCAGACAGGGTTCTGTATACATGGGTTACACCTTC
CDR3 protein: CARQGSVYMGYTF
D gene: -
J gene: TRBJ1-2
V gene: TRBV2
clone size: once